Below, 29 T cell receptor beta chains from the same sample are listed, as sequenced in a study of shared clonotypes between healthy human individuals (dated by TCRdb to about 2020). The protocol used for the library was the immunoSEQ multiplex PCR assay. As stored in TCRdb, this immuneACCESS dataset retains in-frame rearrangements with V and J assigned. A fraction of the clones does not appear; measured against another copy, unresolved V genes explain less than half of the discrepancy, and the remainder lacks a known reason. For this sample there are approximately 1.4 million clones; 95% to 99% appear just once. About 0.4% of the sample rests with the top ten. Sequenced input: naive CD4+ T cells sorted from blood. This specimen's cell subset or site label, per the study, means: CD45RA+ positively selected. All receptors derive from a man between 25 and 39 years old in good health.

The chain joins TRBV2 to TRBJ1-1; D unclear. The ends were cut back, 5 bases at V and 1 base at J, with 8 bases in the middle. The CDR3 extends over 13 amino acids. CDR1 is SNHLY, CDR2 FYNNEI, per germline. The CDR3, as DNA: TGTGCCAGCAGTAAAGAGGGGAACACTGAAGCTTTCTTT. This translates into CASSKEGNTEAFF.

This chain links TRBV6-5 with TRBJ1-2; TRBD1 agrees at 8 bases. V dropped 6 bases and J dropped 6; count of bases not matched to a gene: 6. This CDR3 region has 13 residues. Germline CDR1 is MNHEY and CDR2 is SVGAGI. The CDR3 sequence is CASRGRDRNGYTF. The CDR3 bases are TGTGCCAGCAGGGGCCGGGACAGGAATGGCTACACCTTC.

V and J are TRBV28 and TRBJ1-4; 7 bases align to TRBD1. V gave up 6 bases and J gave up 0 bases; unmatched junction bases: 7. Germline CDR1 reads MDHEN; CDR2 reads SYDVKM. The CDR3 runs 16 residues. The CDR3 spells CASRGTGEPTNEKLFF. The CDR3 DNA follows: TGTGCCAGCAGGGGAACAGGGGAGCCAACTAATGAAAAACTGTTTTTT.

V usage is TRBV11-2 and J usage is TRBJ2-5; D unclear. Germline V gene sequence: CDR1 SGHAT, CDR2 FQNNGV. The germline V and J ends were trimmed by 0 bases and 5 bases, with 13 bases remaining between them. CDR3 length: 15 residues. CDR3 sequence: CASSLEWASRETQYF. CDR3 bases: TGTGCCAGCAGCTTAGAATGGGCCTCGAGGGAGACCCAGTACTTC.

This rearrangement joins TRBV6-5 to TRBJ1-1; the D gene is possibly TRBD1 (6 bases). Germline CDR1 is MNHEY and CDR2 is SVGAGI. V lost 2 bases and J lost 6, with 7 bases in between. The CDR3 has 12 amino acids. CDR3 in DNA: TGTGCCAGCAGTTACGGGGGGCCTGAAGCTTTCTTT. Residues: CASSYGGPEAFF.

The CDR3 spells CASSLKGTNYGYTF. The CDR3 DNA reads TGTGCCAGCAGCTTAAAGGGGACCAACTATGGCTACACCTTC. J is TRBJ1-2 and V is TRBV7-3; the D gene is possibly TRBD1 (5 bases). V shed 1 base and J shed 2 bases, with 8 bases lying between them. The CDR3 runs to 14 residues. Germline V gene data show CDR1 as SGHTA and CDR2 as FQGTGA.

V is TRBV5-4 and J is TRBJ2-2; D is perhaps TRBD1 or TRBD2 (5 bases each). The V gene lost 2 bases and the J gene lost 7 bases, with 9 bases spanning the gap. Per germline, CDR1 SGHNT and CDR2 YYREEE (reference sequence). The CDR3 covers 13 residues. The CDR3 nucleotides read TGTGCCAGCAGCTTTTGGGGGATCGGGGAGCTGTTTTTT. It codes for CASSFWGIGELFF.

The rearrangement joins TRBV13 to TRBJ2-7; no definite D call. Germline loops: CDR1 PRHDT, CDR2 FYEKMQ (reference sequence). Trimming took off 5 bases at V and 6 bases at J, with 23 bases between the two ends. The CDR3 is made up of 16 amino acids. In DNA form, the CDR3 reads TGTGCCAGCAGCCGGACCGTCGCCTCACTCGGCCGCGAGCAGTACTTC. Translated, it gives CASSRTVASLGREQYF.

The chain recombines TRBV27 with TRBJ1-1; D not certain. This CDR3 region has 13 residues. Deletions cut 6 bases from V and 4 bases from J, with 12 bases between. The germline V gene encodes CDR1 MNHEY and CDR2 SMNVEV (reference sequence). The CDR3 DNA is TGTGCCAGCAGACAACCGGTGGGCACTGAAGCTTTCTTT. This translates into CASRQPVGTEAFF.

The chain recombines TRBV27 with TRBJ1-5; 7 nucleotides match TRBD1. Germline CDR1 MNHEY, CDR2 SMNVEV (reference sequence). The CDR3 consists of 16 residues. V dropped 5 bases and J dropped 9; count of bases not matched to a gene: 16. This chain's CDR3 is CASSPDNRGGTRPQHF. The CDR3 coding sequence is TGTGCCAGCAGTCCAGACAACAGGGGAGGGACCCGGCCCCAGCATTTT.

This rearrangement joins TRBV15 to TRBJ2-3; tentative D call: TRBD2 (5 bases). V was pared by 4 bases and J by 5 bases, with 7 bases between. CDR3 length: 12 amino acids. CDR1 and CDR2 from the germline V gene are LNHNV and YYDKDF (reference sequence). The CDR3 is CATSTEGDTQYF. The DNA of the CDR3 is TGTGCCACCAGCACTGAGGGAGATACGCAGTATTTT. Based on the CDR3 plus reference TRBV15 and TRBJ2-3, the full variable domain is DAMVIQNPRYQVTQFGKPVTLSCSQTLNHNVMYWYQQKSSQAPKLLFHYYDKDFNNEADTPDNFQSRRPNTSFCFLDIRSPGLGDTAMYLCATSTEGDTQYFGPGTRLTVL.

Turning to this clone: Additional DNA sequences in this sample encode the identical CDR3. The J gene is TRBJ2-5, the V gene TRBV5-1; D is perhaps TRBD1 or TRBD2 (6 bases each). The CDR3 runs 14 residues. V was clipped by 3 bases and J by 2 bases, with 11 bases between them. The V gene's germline CDR1 is SGHRS and CDR2 YFSETQ. The DNA of the CDR3 is TGCGCCAGCAGCTGGGGGGCAGGACAAGAGACCCAGTACTTC. Protein sequence: CASSWGAGQETQYF. Together with reference TRBV5-1 and TRBJ2-5, the CDR3 gives the full variable domain: KAGVTQTPRYLIKTRGQQVTLSCSPISGHRSVSWYQQTPGQGLQFLFEYFSETQRNKGNFPGRFSGRQFSNSRSEMNVSTLELGDSALYLCASSWGAGQETQYFGPGTRLLVL.

The chain joins TRBV2 to TRBJ2-1; TRBD1 might be the D (5 bases). This CDR3 contains 10 residues. Germline V gene data show CDR1 as SNHLY and CDR2 as FYNNEI. Trimming shortened V by 7 bases and J by 9 bases, and 7 bases separated the two germline ends. The CDR3 coding sequence is TGTGCCAGCAATAGGGGTGAGCAGTTCTTC. It specifies CASNRGEQFF.

J is TRBJ1-2 and V is TRBV5-1; no clear D gene. Trimming took off 1 base at V and 5 bases at J, with 9 bases between the two ends. The CDR3 contains 13 residues. From germline, CDR1 is SGHRS and CDR2 YFSETQ. The CDR3 region has the DNA TGCGCCAGCAGCTTGTTCGATTCGTATGGCTACACCTTC. Residues: CASSLFDSYGYTF.

The chain couples TRBV7-2 to TRBJ1-5, with no clear D. Per germline, CDR1 SGHTA and CDR2 FQGNSA. The CDR3 loop spans 14 amino acids. Trimming took 4 bases from V and 0 from J, leaving 7 bases between them. CDR3 sequence: CASSSQASNQPQHF. Written as DNA, the CDR3 is TGTGCCAGCAGCTCCCAAGCTAGCAATCAGCCCCAGCATTTT.

This rearrangement joins TRBV25-1 to TRBJ1-5, with D hard to call. Germline values: CDR1 MGHDK, CDR2 SYGVNS. The CDR3 is 13 residues long. V lost 4 bases and J lost 4, with 8 bases in between. Here the CDR3 reads CASSGILNQPQHF. CDR3 DNA sequence: TGTGCCAGCAGTGGGATCCTAAATCAGCCCCAGCATTTT.

CDR3 loop: CAGGISRVEQFF. In nucleotides, the CDR3 is TGTGCCGGGGGTATCTCTAGGGTCGAGCAGTTCTTC. The chain recombines TRBV2 with TRBJ2-1; the D call may be TRBD1 or TRBD2 (5 bases each). The CDR3 has 12 residues. The V gene's germline CDR1 is SNHLY and CDR2 FYNNEI. The ends were cut back, 11 bases at V and 10 bases at J, with 18 bases in the middle.

This chain joins TRBV28 and TRBJ1-4; D is uncertain. The germline V gene encodes CDR1 MDHEN and CDR2 SYDVKM. The CDR3 is 13 amino acids. Trimming cost V 3 bases and J 7 bases, with 9 bases left between them. CDR3 sequence (DNA): TGTGCCAGCAGTTTCGGGGTGGTTGAAAAACTGTTTTTT. Translating it yields CASSFGVVEKLFF.

This chain joins TRBV6-6 and TRBJ1-2, with 7 bases that match TRBD1. The CDR3 has 14 amino acids. Trimming removed 2 bases from V and 6 bases from J; junction bases left unmatched: 6. Germline V gene data show CDR1 as MNHNY and CDR2 as SVGAGI (reference sequence). CDR3 amino acids: CASSYADRHNGYTF. The DNA of the CDR3 is TGTGCCAGCAGTTACGCGGACAGGCACAATGGCTACACCTTC.

This chain links TRBV18 with TRBJ1-2; TRBD1 might be the D (6 bases). Germline V gene lookup returns CDR1 KGHSH and CDR2 LQKENI. The ends were cut back, 5 bases at V and 8 bases at J, with 15 bases in the middle. This CDR3 is 13 amino acids long. DNA for the CDR3: TGTGCCAGCTCAGAACAGGGCGAGGGCGGCTACACCTTC. It codes for CASSEQGEGGYTF.

The rearrangement links TRBV7-6 to TRBJ2-7; D is ambiguous. Per the germline V gene, CDR1 is SGHVS and CDR2 is FNYEAQ. The CDR3 extends over 12 amino acids. The V and J ends lost 5 bases and 3 bases respectively, with 8 bases between them. The DNA of the CDR3 is TGTGCCAGCAGCCAGGACGGCTACGAGCAGTACTTC. Translating it yields CASSQDGYEQYF.

The V call is TRBV7-3, the J call TRBJ2-1; 7 nucleotides align to TRBD1. CDR1 SGHTA and CDR2 FQGTGA come from the germline V gene. The CDR3 has 14 residues. V dropped 5 bases and J dropped 5; count of bases not matched to a gene: 6. The CDR3 DNA follows: TGTGCCAGCAGCCCCGGGACAGTGAACAATGAGCAGTTCTTC. This encodes CASSPGTVNNEQFF.

As regards this clone: Other DNA sequences in this sample translate to the same CDR3. V gene TRBV5-1 combines with J gene TRBJ2-2; D gene unclear. The CDR3 runs to 14 residues. Per the germline V gene, CDR1 is SGHRS and CDR2 is YFSETQ. V lost 3 bases, J lost 0 bases, and 6 bases lay in between. Written as DNA, the CDR3 is TGCGCCAGCAGCTCCGAGCCGAACACCGGGGAGCTGTTTTTT. Translating it yields CASSSEPNTGELFF.

The CDR3 sequence is CASSSDRDRGDGYTF. The CDR3 bases are TGTGCCAGCAGCTCAGACCGGGACAGGGGGGATGGCTACACCTTC. V is TRBV5-4 and J is TRBJ1-2, with 11 bases aligning to TRBD1. V shed 3 bases, J shed 6 bases, and the junction held 7 bases outside the gene matches. The CDR3 loop spans 15 amino acids. The germline V gene has CDR1 SGHNT and CDR2 YYREEE (reference sequence).

V is TRBV7-9 and J is TRBJ2-3; D is possibly TRBD2 (7 bases). Germline CDR1 and CDR2: SEHNR and FQNEAQ (reference sequence). CDR3 length equals 15 residues. The V and J ends lost 2 bases and 6 bases respectively, with 15 bases between them. This chain's CDR3 is CASSLRGRGFDTQYF. Written as DNA, the CDR3 is TGTGCCAGCAGCTTACGGGGGAGGGGGTTCGATACGCAGTATTTT.

The V call is TRBV15, the J call TRBJ2-1; 7 bases fit TRBD2. V dropped 5 bases and J dropped 2; count of bases not matched to a gene: 9. From germline, CDR1 is LNHNV and CDR2 YYDKDF (reference sequence). The CDR3 sequence is 16 residues long. The CDR3 protein is CATSALRLAAYNEQFF. CDR3 sequence (DNA): TGTGCCACCAGCGCCCTCCGTCTAGCGGCCTACAATGAGCAGTTCTTC.

The rearrangement links TRBV7-6 to TRBJ1-3; D is uncertain. The CDR3 consists of 15 residues. With 1 base removed from V and 2 bases from J, the gap between germline ends came to 9 bases. CDR1 is SGHVS, CDR2 FNYEAQ, per germline. The CDR3 is CASSLVSAPGNTIYF. The CDR3 DNA reads TGTGCCAGCAGCTTAGTTTCGGCGCCTGGAAACACCATATATTTT.

CDR3 protein: CASSLAGPRSYEQYF. The CDR3 DNA sequence: TGTGCCAGCAGCTTGGCGGGACCTCGCTCCTACGAGCAGTACTTC. This rearrangement joins TRBV5-4 to TRBJ2-7, with D possibly called TRBD1 or TRBD2 (5 bases each). V shed 0 bases and J shed 0 bases, with 10 bases lying between them. The CDR3 spans 15 residues. Germline V gene sequence: CDR1 SGHNT, CDR2 YYREEE (reference sequence).

A note on this clone: The germline gene is not matched at one end of the junction; a read error may be the cause. This chain joins TRBV7-7 and TRBJ2-1; the D gene is possibly TRBD2 (6 bases). CDR1 SSHAT and CDR2 FNYEAQ come from the germline V gene (reference sequence). The CDR3 sequence is 15 residues long. In DNA, the CDR3 is TGTGCTAGCAGCTCAAACCCGGGGGTCTACAATGAGCAGTTCTTC. Protein product: CASSSNPGVYNEQFF.